The TCR beta chain under discussion was sequenced for a study of blood T cell repertoires in COVID-19. About the study: Nucleic acid was either cDNA or gDNA, and it came from T cells, B-cell-depleted T cells, or PBMCs.

Per the study methods: Quantification of nucleated cells was approximated via reference gene primer amplification. The data were produced by immunoSEQ multiplex PCR, yet TCRdb's version contains in-frame clones alone and is incomplete. V, J and clone size are those of that table, while D and trimming were read from the DNA. In the table there are 100,000 to 150,000 clones, over 75% of which are singletons. The CDR3 is 12 residues long. Trimming took 2 bases from V and 5 from J, leaving 6 bases between them. Germline-derived CDR1 and CDR2 are SGHNT and YYREEE (reference sequence). The genes are TRBV5-4 and TRBJ2-3; D not resolved. The sequencing sample was made of peripheral blood. The TCR originated in a man older than 75 with active or convalescent COVID-19. CDR3 in amino acids: CASSLPGDTQYF. CDR3 DNA sequence: TGTGCCAGCAGCTTACCGGGAGATACGCAGTATTTT.